These T cell receptor beta chains were read from a single sample in a study of cytomegalovirus exposure and HLA in healthy donors. TCRdb's copy holds only in-frame clones and misses some; the assay was immunoSEQ multiplex PCR. Of 150,000 to 160,000 clones detected, approximately 80% appear once; the ten largest clones hold roughly 5.9%. Sequencing was performed on PBMCs. The receptor set was obtained from a woman in her forties in good health and CMV-seropositive. Both conserved end residues are part of each CDR3. Clone size is shown for a subset of rows, as once, few, many or a class of expanded clone.

cdr3_aa cdr3_length v_call clone_size
CASSFSPSSQPQHF 14 TRBV28 once
CAWGRTSRKNEQFF 14 TRBV30 NA
CASSFIGKGAEETQYF 16 TRBV28 once
CASSLSRAHTSGEQYF 16 TRBV27 NA
CASSQEQGAYEQYF 14 TRBV4-1 once
CAWRKGAITEAFF 13 TRBV30 once
CASSSPVGTSRGYEQYF 17 TRBV7-9 NA
CASSRDSQMNTEAFF 15 TRBV5-1 few
CASSQGTSGMGTQYF 15 TRBV4-1 NA
CASRIAGGTYNEQFF 15 TRBV10-2 NA
CASSDELTQAQYF 13 TRBV10-1 NA
CASSLTVLPTDTQYF 15 TRBV5-1 NA
CASSEVRADTQYF 13 TRBV6-1 NA
CASNRAGSSYEQYF 14 TRBV19 NA
CASSQVKRELGETQYF 16 TRBV18 NA
CASSLYREETQYF 13 TRBV11-3 NA
CASSIDSYEQYF 12 TRBV5-4 few
CAWSWGHYSNQPQHF 15 TRBV30 few
CASSLGGPSYEQYF 14 TRBV7-3 NA
CASSSNGQGIWEKLFF 16 TRBV5-6 NA
CASSRLAINEQFF 13 TRBV18 NA
CASRKGRERNEQFF 14 TRBV6-1 NA
CAWSVHGASGNTIYF 15 TRBV30 once
CASSTPSAGWNEQFF 15 TRBV9 NA
CSAGGGSDGYTF 12 TRBV29-1 few
CASSVTSGRAPFWGYNEQFF 20 TRBV9 NA
CASSLPRATEHYGYTF 16 TRBV28 NA
CASSSGGAGQPQHF 14 TRBV5-1 NA
CASSLTVNQPQHF 13 TRBV5-1 NA